This TCR beta chain came from a study of T-cell reconstitution after alpha-beta-depleted transplantation in children. Study results and caveats: Where alpha-beta T cells came from about two months after transplant was reportedly several hundred expanded graft clones.

This clonotype was counted at least ten times. What it recognizes is unknown. Germline loops: CDR1 KGHDR, CDR2 SFDVKD. The CDR3 totals 15 residues. V lost 6 bases and J lost 3, with 14 bases in between. Library preparation (for TCRbeta) was performed with unique molecular identifiers. MiXCR was run by TCRdb on the PCR reads, yielding one entry per CDR3 protein. Counted here are about 290,000 distinct CDR3 sequences, over 9.5% occurring once; the ten biggest clones make up roughly 7%. V and J are TRBV24-1 and TRBJ2-1; D perhaps matches TRBD1 (6 bases). The TCR comes from a boy less than two years old with acute myeloid leukemia, due to receive a stem cell transplant. The sequencing here drew on PBMCs, taken before TCRalphabeta/CD19-depleted stem cell transplant. The CDR3: CATSPRTVLYNEQFF. In DNA form, the CDR3 reads TGTGCCACCAGTCCCCGGACAGTTCTCTACAATGAGCAGTTCTTC.